This is a list of T cell receptor beta chains from one sample in a study of blood T cell repertoires in COVID-19. Sequenced by immunoSEQ multiplex PCR; TCRdb stores in-frame clones only, minus some. The sample consists of about 99,000 clones, about 83% of them appearing once. The sequenced material came from peripheral blood. The receptors come from a man between 70 and 80 years old with active or convalescent COVID-19. The CDR3 runs from the conserved cysteine through the conserved F or W. The D gene is left open where the match is weak. Clone size is not always given. Where it is, it says once, few, many or a class for expanded clones.

TRBJ2-1 NA TRBV13 NA TGTGCCAGCAGCCCCCGGACAGCCTACAATGAGCAGTTCTTC CASSPRTAYNEQFF
TRBJ2-2 TRBD1 TRBV14 once TGTGCCAGCAGCCGACAGGGGGCGGGGACCGGGGAGCTGTTTTTT CASSRQGAGTGELFF
TRBJ1-4 NA TRBV5-1 NA TGCGCCAGCACCTCGGGGGGGGGCGGAGGTCGAGAAAAACTGTTTTTT CASTSGGGGGREKLFF
TRBJ2-7 NA TRBV7-9 NA TGTGCCAGCAGCTTCGGGGGACAGACCTACGAGCAGTACTTC CASSFGGQTYEQYF
TRBJ2-3 NA TRBV21-1 NA TGTGCCAGCAGCAAGACTAGCGGGGAGTCCGGAGATACGCAGTATTTT CASSKTSGESGDTQYF
TRBJ1-4 TRBD1 TRBV6-6 NA TGTGCCAGCACCGACAGGGCGGGGACTAATGAAAAACTGTTTTTT CASTDRAGTNEKLFF
TRBJ2-3 TRBD2 TRBV5-5 NA TGTGCCAGCAGCTCAACCGGGACTAGCGGGGTTACGCAGTATTTT CASSSTGTSGVTQYF
TRBJ2-1 TRBD2 TRBV9 NA TGTGCCAGCAGCGTAGAGGGGACTAGCGGGGAGAGCTCCTACAATGAGCAGTTCTTC CASSVEGTSGESSYNEQFF
TRBJ2-1 TRBD2 TRBV9 NA TGTGCCAGCAGCGTAGTAGCGGGGAGGCAGTTCTTC CASSVVAGRQFF
TRBJ2-5 NA TRBV11-2 NA TGTGCCAGCAGTGTAGCGGCTGCGGAGGAGGCCCAGTACTTC CASSVAAAEEAQYF
TRBJ2-5 NA TRBV30 once TGTGCCTGGAGTGGGGGGCAGGGAAGGTACCAAGAGACCCAGTACTTC CAWSGGQGRYQETQYF
TRBJ1-3 NA TRBV6-6 NA TGTGCCAGCAGTTCGTTGAGCCGAGCTGGAAACACCATATATTTT CASSSLSRAGNTIYF
TRBJ2-1 NA TRBV3-1/TRBV3-2 NA TGTGCCAGCAGCCCCGCGGGTTTGCCCAATGAGCAGTTCTTC CASSPAGLPNEQFF
TRBJ2-1 NA TRBV10-3 NA TGTGCCATCAGTGAGCCGACAAGAGGGGGTACCAATGAGCAGTTCTTC CAISEPTRGGTNEQFF